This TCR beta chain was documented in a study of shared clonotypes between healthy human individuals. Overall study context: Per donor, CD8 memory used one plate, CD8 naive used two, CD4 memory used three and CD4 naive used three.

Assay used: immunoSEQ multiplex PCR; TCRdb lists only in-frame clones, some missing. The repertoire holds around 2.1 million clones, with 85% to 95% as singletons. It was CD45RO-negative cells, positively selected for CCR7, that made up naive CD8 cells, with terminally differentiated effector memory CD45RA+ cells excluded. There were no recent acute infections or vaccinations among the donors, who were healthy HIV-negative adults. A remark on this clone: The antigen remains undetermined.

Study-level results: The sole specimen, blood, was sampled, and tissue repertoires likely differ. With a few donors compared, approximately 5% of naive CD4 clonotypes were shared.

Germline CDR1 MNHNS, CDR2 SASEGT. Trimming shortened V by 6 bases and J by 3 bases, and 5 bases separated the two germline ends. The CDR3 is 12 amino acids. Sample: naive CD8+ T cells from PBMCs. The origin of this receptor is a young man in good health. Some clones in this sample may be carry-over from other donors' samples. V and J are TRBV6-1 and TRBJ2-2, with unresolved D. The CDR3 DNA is TGTGCCAGCAGGGCCTACACCGGGGAGCTGTTTTTT. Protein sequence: CASRAYTGELFF.